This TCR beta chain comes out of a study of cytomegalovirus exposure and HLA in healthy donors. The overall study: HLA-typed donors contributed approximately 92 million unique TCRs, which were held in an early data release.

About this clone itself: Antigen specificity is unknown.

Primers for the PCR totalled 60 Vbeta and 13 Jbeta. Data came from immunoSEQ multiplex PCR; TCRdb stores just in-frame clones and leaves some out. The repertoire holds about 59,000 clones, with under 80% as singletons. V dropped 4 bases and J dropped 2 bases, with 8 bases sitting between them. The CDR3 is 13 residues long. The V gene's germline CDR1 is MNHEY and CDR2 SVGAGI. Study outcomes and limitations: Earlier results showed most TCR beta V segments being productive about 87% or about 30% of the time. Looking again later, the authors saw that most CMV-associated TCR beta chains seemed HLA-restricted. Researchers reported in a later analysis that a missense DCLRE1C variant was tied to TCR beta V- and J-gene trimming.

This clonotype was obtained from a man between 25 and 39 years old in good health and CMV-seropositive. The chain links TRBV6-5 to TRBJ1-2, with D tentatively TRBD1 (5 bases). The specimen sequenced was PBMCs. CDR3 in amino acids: CASSLRQNYGYTF. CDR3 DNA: TGTGCCAGCAGTTTAAGACAGAACTATGGCTACACCTTC.